This T cell receptor beta chain was observed in a study of cytomegalovirus exposure and HLA in healthy donors. The PCR was carried out with 60 Vbeta primers and 13 Jbeta primers. The assay was immunoSEQ multiplex PCR, and TCRdb's table has in-frame clones only and misses some. Altogether approximately 160,000 clones are present, 65% to 70% being singletons, with the ten largest covering less than 5%. Germline loops: CDR1 SGHRS, CDR2 YFSETQ. The J segment lost 5 bases and the V segment lost 4 bases, leaving 4 bases of the junction unmatched. CDR3 length: 14 residues. The sequence derives from a woman aged 18 to 35 in good health and CMV-seropositive. Source material: PBMCs. V gene TRBV5-1 combines with J gene TRBJ2-7, with TRBD2 matching over 12 bases. CDR3 DNA sequence: TGCGCCAGCAGCGGAAGGACTAGCGGGGACGAGCAGTACTTC. This gives the protein CASSGRTSGDEQYF.